The rows below give T cell receptor beta chains drawn from one sample of a study of blood T cell repertoires in COVID-19. Only in-frame clones appear in the TCRdb table, and some are missing; sequencing was by immunoSEQ multiplex PCR. The sample lists 250,000 or so clones, around 89% seen once, with 4.1% in the top ten. The source material was PBMCs or T cells enriched from blood (not recorded which). The origin of the receptors is a woman younger than 45 with acute COVID-19. Each CDR3 is given with its conserved first and last residue. The D gene is left open where the match is weak. Clone size appears in some rows only: once, few, many, or a class for an expanded clone.

TRBJ2-1,NA,TRBV9,NA,TGTGCCAGCAGCGAGGGAGACTCCTACAATGAGCAGTTCTTC,CASSEGDSYNEQFF
TRBJ1-2,NA,TRBV4-3,NA,TGCGCCAGCAGCCAAGATAGGACATCCTGGGGCTACACCTTC,CASSQDRTSWGYTF
TRBJ1-2,NA,TRBV24-1,TRBD1,TGTGCCACCCGAGGGGGCAACTATGGCTACACCTTC,CATRGGNYGYTF
TRBJ1-4,NA,TRBV28,TRBD1,TGTGCCAGCACCATTTCTAGAACAGGGGCAGGAAAACTGTTTTTT,CASTISRTGAGKLFF
TRBJ1-4,NA,TRBV5-4,NA,TGTGCCAGCAGCTTTTCGGGAACTAATGAAAAACTGTTTTTT,CASSFSGTNEKLFF
TRBJ1-2,once,TRBV6-1,NA,TGTGCCAGCAGTGAAAATTTCCGGGGGGGCTATGGCTACACCTTC,CASSENFRGGYGYTF
TRBJ1-1,NA,TRBV6-5,NA,TGTGCCAGCAGTTACCGTCGGGTTGGGAACACTGAAGCTTTCTTT,CASSYRRVGNTEAFF
TRBJ2-3,NA,TRBV2,NA,TGTGCCAGCAGTGGTTTGACAGGAGGTAGAGATACGCAGTATTTT,CASSGLTGGRDTQYF
TRBJ2-2,NA,TRBV28,TRBD2,TGTGCCAGCAGTTTATCTGGCGGGGGTACCGGGGAGCTGTTTTTT,CASSLSGGGTGELFF
TRBJ2-1,NA,TRBV13,NA,TGTGCCAGCAGCTTCCGTGTGCTTGTGGGAGTTAACAATGAGCAGTTCTTC,CASSFRVLVGVNNEQFF
TRBJ2-3,NA,TRBV7-9,NA,TGTGCCAGCGTTACGACAGACACAGATACGCAGTATTTT,CASVTTDTDTQYF
TRBJ1-6,NA,TRBV27,TRBD1,TGTGCCAGCAGTTTGGGGACAGGGCCCTATTCACCCCTCCACTTT,CASSLGTGPYSPLHF
TRBJ1-5,NA,TRBV19,NA,TGTGTCTCAGGAGGGAGCAATCAGCCCCAGCATTTT,CVSGGSNQPQHF
TRBJ1-5,NA,TRBV7-9,NA,TGTGCCAGCGGGGGGGGCAATCAGCCCCAGCATTTT,CASGGGNQPQHF
TRBJ1-2,once,TRBV13,NA,TGTGCCAGCAGCCTCCCGGGGGGGGACTATGGCTACACCTTC,CASSLPGGDYGYTF
TRBJ2-3,NA,TRBV19,TRBD1,TGTGCCAGTAGTGCCCAGGGCCGGGACAGGGGGAGTACAGATACGCAGTATTTT,CASSAQGRDRGSTDTQYF
TRBJ2-7,NA,TRBV7-9,NA,TGTGCCAGCAGCTTAGACTCGGGAAACTACGAGCAGTACTTC,CASSLDSGNYEQYF
TRBJ2-1,NA,TRBV7-2,NA,TGTGCCAGCAGTATCGACGGAGCCTACAATGAGCAGTTCTTC,CASSIDGAYNEQFF
TRBJ2-4,NA,TRBV2,NA,TGTGCCAGCCACGAGCAGGGAGCCAAAAACATTCAGTACTTC,CASHEQGAKNIQYF
TRBJ2-1,NA,TRBV28,NA,TGTGCCAGCGGATTGGCCCTAGGGGATGAGCAGTTCTTC,CASGLALGDEQFF
TRBJ2-3,once,TRBV18,NA,TGTGCCAGCTCTCTACAGGCCGGCACAGATACGCAGTATTTT,CASSLQAGTDTQYF
TRBJ2-7,NA,TRBV18,TRBD2,TGTGCCAGCTCACCAGCGGGACTAGCGGGTCCTAATCGCGGCGAGCAGTACTTC,CASSPAGLAGPNRGEQYF
TRBJ1-5,NA,TRBV10-3,TRBD1,TGTGCCATCAGCCCGACAGGGGGGGAAGGTCAGCCCCAGCATTTT,CAISPTGGEGQPQHF
TRBJ1-5,NA,TRBV1,NA,TGCACCAGCAGCCAAGCGTTTTTCTGGACAGGGGAAGCTCCTAGCAATCAGCCCCAGCATTTT,CTSSQAFFWTGEAPSNQPQHF
TRBJ2-7,NA,TRBV3-1/TRBV3-2,TRBD2,TGTGCCAGCAGACTAGCGGGAGGGCAGACCTACGAGCAGTACTTC,CASRLAGGQTYEQYF
TRBJ1-4,NA,TRBV18,NA,TGTGCCAGCTCCACCCGTGAGGTTCCTATTGCAACTAATGAAAAACTGTTTTTT,CASSTREVPIATNEKLFF
TRBJ2-7,many,TRBV11-2,TRBD2,TGTGCCAGCAGCTCCGAGACTAGCGGGAGGGCGCAGCAGTACTTC,CASSSETSGRAQQYF
TRBJ2-2,NA,TRBV12-3/TRBV12-4,NA,TGTGCCAGCAGTTTTCGCGCCTGGGAGCTGTTTTTT,CASSFRAWELFF
TRBJ2-1,NA,TRBV30,TRBD2,TGTGCCTGGAGTAGCGGGAACTATGAGCAGTTCTTC,CAWSSGNYEQFF
TRBJ1-4,NA,TRBV24-1,TRBD1,TGTGCCACCTCGACAGGGGTTAATGAAAAACTGTTTTTT,CATSTGVNEKLFF
TRBJ2-3,NA,TRBV20-1,TRBD1,TGCAGTGCTAGTGAGGGACAGCCCACAGATACGCAGTATTTT,CSASEGQPTDTQYF
TRBJ1-5,NA,TRBV27,TRBD1,TGTGCCAGCAGTTTGGGCCAGGGGGGTCAGCCCCAGCATTTT,CASSLGQGGQPQHF
TRBJ2-1,NA,TRBV7-3,TRBD1,TGTGCCAGCAGCTTCGGACAGGGGGAATACAATGAGCAGTTCTTC,CASSFGQGEYNEQFF
TRBJ2-7,NA,TRBV19,TRBD2,TGTGCCAGTAGTGTCGGACTAGCGGGAGGTTTGAACGAGCAGTACTTC,CASSVGLAGGLNEQYF
TRBJ1-2,NA,TRBV14,TRBD1,TGTGCCAGCAGCCAAGGGACAGGGCTGGACTATGGCTACACCTTC,CASSQGTGLDYGYTF
TRBJ2-7,NA,TRBV5-1,NA,TGCGCCAGCAGCTTGGCGGGGATTCCCTCCTACGAGCAGTACTTC,CASSLAGIPSYEQYF
TRBJ2-3,NA,TRBV2,NA,TGTGCCAGCAGTGGACAGCGCACAGATACGCAGTATTTT,CASSGQRTDTQYF
TRBJ1-6,NA,TRBV28,TRBD1,TGTGCCAGCAGTCCCGGACAGGGAAATTCACCCCTCCACTTT,CASSPGQGNSPLHF
TRBJ2-7,NA,TRBV9,NA,TGTGCCAGCAGCGTAGCACCGGGACACGACTACGAGCAGTACTTC,CASSVAPGHDYEQYF
TRBJ2-7,NA,TRBV10-3,TRBD2,TGTGCCATCAGTCGGGGGACTAGCGGGAGTGGAAACGAGCAGTACTTC,CAISRGTSGSGNEQYF
TRBJ2-5,once,TRBV14,TRBD1,TGTGCCAGCAGCCTACGGACAGGGGGTCAAGAGACCCAGTACTTC,CASSLRTGGQETQYF
TRBJ2-3,NA,TRBV9,TRBD1,TGTGCCAGCAGCGTAGCTAGCTCGACAGGGCGGGCAGATACGCAGTATTTT,CASSVASSTGRADTQYF
TRBJ2-7,few,TRBV20-1,TRBD2,TGCAGTGCTAGTTCTAGCGGGAGGTCCGACGAGCAGTACTTC,CSASSSGRSDEQYF